A single sample gave rise to the 15 T cell receptor beta chains below, sequenced in a study of blood T cell repertoires in COVID-19. Clones were sequenced by immunoSEQ multiplex PCR, and TCRdb holds only the in-frame ones, with some missing. The sample holds under 300,000 clones; under 90% are singletons and the top ten take around a tenth. Sequencing was done on a sample of peripheral blood. These TCRs come from a woman aged 45-65 years who had recovered from COVID-19.

This chain links TRBV7-8 with TRBJ2-5, with TRBD1 identical over 7 bases. CDR1 is SGHVS, CDR2 FQNEAQ, per germline. The CDR3 length is 16 residues. Germline trimming cut 5 bases from V and 5 bases from J; bases unmatched to any gene: 14. Written as DNA, the CDR3 is TGTGCCAGCAGCGTGCAAATGAGGGGGCGCGGGGAGACCCAGTACTTC. Protein: CASSVQMRGRGETQYF.

The chain uses TRBV28 and TRBJ1-3; 11 bases line up with TRBD1. Trimming removed 5 bases from V and 7 bases from J; junction bases left unmatched: 4. CDR3 length: 14 amino acids. CDR1 MDHEN and CDR2 SYDVKM come from the germline V gene. CDR3 coding DNA: TGTGCCAGCAGTCCCAGGGACAGGGGGAACACCATATATTTT. Amino acids: CASSPRDRGNTIYF.

The chain carries TRBV24-1 and TRBJ1-5; weak D call: TRBD1 (6 bases). The CDR3 covers 17 residues. V lost 3 bases and J lost 0, with 14 bases in between. The germline V gene encodes CDR1 KGHDR and CDR2 SFDVKD. CDR3 DNA: TGTGCCACCAGTGATCCCCTGTCAGGGGATAGCAATCAGCCCCAGCATTTT. Its translation is CATSDPLSGDSNQPQHF.

This chain joins TRBV7-2 and TRBJ2-7, with 8 bases matching TRBD1. The CDR3 is 15 amino acids. Germline V gene lookup returns CDR1 SGHTA and CDR2 FQGNSA. The ends lost 4 bases at V and 0 bases at J; junction bases unmatched: 5. This CDR3 is CASSSTGGSSYEQYF. For the CDR3, the DNA is TGTGCCAGCAGCTCCACAGGGGGGTCCTCCTACGAGCAGTACTTC.

This clone was seen a single time. The chain recombines TRBV30 with TRBJ2-7, with 12 nucleotides matching TRBD1. This CDR3 is built from 15 residues. The J segment lost 3 bases and the V segment lost 2 bases, leaving 5 bases of the junction unmatched. Germline CDR1 and CDR2: GTSNPN and SVGIG (reference sequence). The CDR3 here is CAWSPGTGGGYEQYF. CDR3 nucleotide sequence: TGTGCCTGGAGTCCGGGGACAGGGGGCGGCTACGAGCAGTACTTC.

By proportion, this clone is medium-sized. The chain combines TRBV7-2 with TRBJ2-5; unclear D gene. With 5 bases removed from V and 5 bases from J, the gap between germline ends came to 18 bases. The germline gives CDR1 SGHTA, CDR2 FQGNSA. CDR3 length: 15 residues. CDR3 in DNA: TGTGCCAGCAGCACCCAGCCCCAGCGTACGGAGACCCAGTACTTC. This codes for CASSTQPQRTETQYF.

This chain joins TRBV6-5 and TRBJ1-6; 7 bases agree with TRBD1. From germline, CDR1 is MNHEY and CDR2 SVGAGI. The CDR3 sequence is 15 residues long. V lost 5 bases and J lost 5; bases outside the gene matches: 6. The DNA of the CDR3 is TGTGCCAGCAGTATTCCCGGGACAGATAATTCACCCCTCCACTTT. Protein product: CASSIPGTDNSPLHF.

This sequence joins TRBV5-1 and TRBJ2-7, with a weak D call TRBD2 (5 bases). The ends were cut back, 4 bases at V and 3 bases at J, with 20 bases in the middle. This CDR3 contains 16 residues. CDR1 and CDR2 from the germline V gene are SGHRS and YFSETQ. In DNA, the CDR3 is TGCGCCAGCAGCCCCCCGACTGGCGTGGGAGACTACGAGCAGTACTTC. Protein: CASSPPTGVGDYEQYF.

The genes are TRBV7-5 and TRBJ1-2. TRBV7-5 corresponds to a pseudogene. This CDR3 comprises 16 residues. CDR3 amino acids: CVRSLAPGGYHYGYTF. The CDR3 region has the DNA TGTGTCAGAAGCTTAGCCCCCGGGGGTTATCACTATGGCTACACCTTC.

The genes are TRBV5-8 and TRBJ1-3, with a weak D call TRBD1 (6 bases). Germline V gives CDR1 SGHTS, CDR2 YDEGEE. V lost 4 bases to trimming and J lost 0 bases, with 11 bases between them. The CDR3 is 15 amino acids. CDR3 nucleotides: TGTGCCAGCAGCCCCGACAGGATCTCTGGAAACACCATATATTTT. Its translation: CASSPDRISGNTIYF.

This clone was detected a few times. The gene calls are TRBV5-1 and TRBJ1-6; D is unclear. CDR3 size: 12 residues. V was cut by 5 bases and J by 4 bases, with 4 bases left in between. The V gene's germline CDR1 is SGHRS and CDR2 YFSETQ. The CDR3 coding sequence is TGCGCCAGCAGACTTTATAATTCACCCCTCCACTTT. Amino acid sequence: CASRLYNSPLHF.

J is TRBJ1-2 and V is TRBV7-9; the D is unclear. V lost 1 base and J 7 bases, leaving 10 bases between the germline ends. The CDR3 is 13 amino acids. The V gene's germline CDR1 is SEHNR and CDR2 FQNEAQ (reference sequence). CDR3 sequence (DNA): TGTGCCAGCAGCTTAGAGGGAGGCGGTGGCTACACCTTC. Protein: CASSLEGGGGYTF.

This clone is a singleton in its sample. The chain uses TRBV6-5 and TRBJ2-7; a weak D match, TRBD1 (6 bases). The ends were cut back, 10 bases at V and 0 bases at J, with 13 bases in the middle. The CDR3 contains 13 residues. The germline CDR1 and CDR2 sequences are MNHEY and SVGAGI. For the CDR3, the DNA is TGTGCCACCATAGACAGGAACTCCTACGAGCAGTACTTC. Translating it yields CATIDRNSYEQYF.

This rearrangement joins TRBV15 to TRBJ2-5, with TRBD2 matching over 8 bases. Germline CDR1 reads LNHNV; CDR2 reads YYDKDF (reference sequence). CDR3 size: 15 residues. After removal of 4 bases from V and 2 bases from J, the junction contained 6 bases not matched to a gene. The CDR3 DNA follows: TGTGCCACCAGCACCAAAGCGGGAGCACAAGAGACCCAGTACTTC. It translates to CATSTKAGAQETQYF.

J is TRBJ2-1 and V is TRBV7-3; 10 bases agree with TRBD2. Trimming removed 4 bases from V and 5 bases from J; junction bases left unmatched: 11. This CDR3 has 17 amino acids. Germline V lookup: CDR1 SGHTA, CDR2 FQGTGA. The CDR3 is CASSSAGTSVMHNEQFF. CDR3 sequence (DNA): TGTGCCAGCAGCTCAGCCGGGACTAGCGTAATGCACAATGAGCAGTTCTTC.